This T cell receptor (beta chain) derives from a study of T-cell reconstitution after alpha-beta-depleted transplantation in children (dated by TCRdb to 2015 to 2016). About the investigation overall: The study quantitatively tracked T-cell immune reconstitution after TCRalphabeta/CD19-depleted allogeneic hematopoietic cell transplantation in children using TCR repertoire profiling.

A remark on this clonotype: Its target antigen remains unknown. No qualities accompany the bases; no much larger clone lies one base away.

Library preparation was by PCR. Instrument on record: Illumina HiSeq 2500. TCR library preparation used molecular barcoding, with unique molecular identifiers applied to normalize quantification of the TCRbeta repertoire. Clones were called with MiXCR by TCRdb after fastp trimmed the public reads at Q25, and only in-frame beta chains were retained. Merged by CDR3 protein, the rows form single entries marked with the most common genes and DNA. This sample comprises a few hundred thousand distinct CDR3 sequences, under 13% of them detected only once. The ten largest clones add up to 2% to 3% of the sample. The V end loses 6 bases and the J end loses 2 bases, and a stretch of 14 bases separates them. The germline V gene (reference sequence) supplies CDR1 DFQATT and CDR2 SNEGSKA. The CDR3 starts with the cysteine, ends with the phenylalanine, and has 14 residues. Just the 42-base CDR3 DNA is kept, in frame starting at base 1.

Sequenced material: PBMCs from the stem cell graft donor, taken from the stem cell graft. The chain couples TRBV20-1 to TRBJ2-1; a confident D gene designation cannot be given. This receptor was taken from a human donor who donated a stem cell graft to a child with acute lymphoblastic leukemia. The DNA reads as follows: TGCAGTGCAGGTCCCGCGATCACCTACAATGAGCAGTTCTTC. Translated, it gives CSAGPAITYNEQFF.